This TCR beta chain originates from a study of vaccination and CD4 T cells after COVID-19. Study-level background: Four females and six males made up the convalescents, two of whom were Hispanic.

Note on this clonotype: Its antigen is currently unknown.

With the Oncomine TCR Beta short-read assay, DNA from cultured CD4+ T cells was sequenced. Via MiXCR, TCRdb re-called the PCR reads, giving one row per CDR3 protein. The sample contains about 8,800 distinct CDR3 sequences, around 60% of which appear only once. The germline V gene encodes CDR1 MNHNS and CDR2 SASEGT. Trimming stripped 5 bases from V and 2 bases from J, with 12 bases between. This CDR3 is built from 14 residues. Treatment specified: approximately nine-day PBMC culture with coronavirus spike peptide pools or control peptides (ViraFEST assay). Peptide-pool expansion of antigen-specific T cells preceded TCR sequencing in ViraFEST.

This sequence originates from a human donor with COVID-19. The genes are TRBV6-1 and TRBJ1-2, with a possible D match to TRBD1 (5 bases). The specimen was cultured CD4+ T cells from blood, collected after SARS-CoV-2 vaccination. This CDR3 reads CASSPDSRNYGYTF. The CDR3 region has the DNA TGTGCCAGCAGTCCCGACAGTAGGAACTATGGCTACACCTTC.